The sequence of this T cell receptor (beta chain) was determined in a study of blood T cell repertoires in COVID-19 (dated by TCRdb to the early 2020s). About the full investigation: The collaborator samples originated in the United States, Italy and Spain and spanned the acute and convalescent phases of COVID-19. The prospective study material was composed of cDNA or gDNA derived from T cells, B-cell-depleted T cells, or PBMCs. The dataset comprised deeply sampled blood TCRbeta repertoires from subjects exposed to, actively infected with, or recovered from COVID-19. A freely available public database, intended as a resource for researchers studying the immune response to SARS-CoV-2, is where the repertoires were released. The samples were drawn from the first 160 participants of the ongoing ImmuneRACE study and from 1,200 or so subjects provided by 6 global collaborators. A de-identified subject ID, COVID-19 status, age in years and sex were almost always included in the sample metadata. Where HLA class I and class II types were available, the types were taken from metadata supplied by the sample provider, not from assay-based typing. Study-wide conclusions, independent of this receptor: The amount of clinical and demographic metadata varied by source and participant and was provided uncurated.

According to the germline V gene (reference sequence), CDR1 reads MNHEY and CDR2 reads SMNVEV. The CDR3 numbers 16 residues from cysteine through phenylalanine. Of the read, only the CDR3 DNA is kept; its 48 bases are in frame from base 1. The junction carries 13 bases between V and J, which are trimmed by 7 bases and 0 bases respectively. With regard to this clone: There is no known antigen for this receptor. Base qualities are missing; no much larger clone stands one base away.

Whole blood was collected in K2EDTA tubes by collaborating institutions according to the institutions' own protocols. For TCRbeta analysis, collaborators shipped samples as frozen whole blood, isolated PBMCs, or DNA extracted from either of those sample types. The immunoSEQ Assay, a bias-controlled multiplex PCR, was used to amplify TCRbeta CDR3 regions from genomic DNA. The authors' analysis ran thus. The number of nucleated cells in each sample was estimated by amplification of reference gene primers within the assay. To quantify the absolute abundance of each unique TCRbeta CDR3 rearrangement, sequence reads were collapsed and filtered. For each sample, productive Simpson clonality was calculated as the square root of Simpson's diversity index across productive rearrangements. The clones in this table, taken by TCRdb from immuneACCESS, are in-frame only. Not every clone is retained; where verified, under half of the shortfall comes from an unresolved V gene, and the cause of the rest is unknown. That table supplies the V and J calls and clone size; D and trimming were determined from the DNA. The sample table lists roughly 43,000 clones, 82% of them with a count of one. Approximately 4.1% of the sample is held by the ten biggest clonotypes.

The clonotype was recovered from a woman in her 70s with acute or convalescent COVID-19. The rearrangement joined TRBV27 to TRBJ2-6, with TRBD2 as a weak D call on 6 bases. Sequencing was done on a sample of peripheral blood. The DNA sequence is given as TGTGCCAGCAATTCTGGGGGGAGCTCTGGGGCCAACGTCCTGACTTTC. This yields the protein CASNSGGSSGANVLTF. The full variable domain, completed from the reference TRBV27 and TRBJ2-6 proteins outside the CDR3, reads EAQVTQNPRYLITVTGKKLTVTCSQNMNHEYMSWYRQDPGLGLRQIYYSMNVEVTDKGDVPEGYKVSRKEKRNFPLILESPSPNQTSLYFCASNSGGSSGANVLTFGAGSRLTVL.